The 20 T cell receptor beta chains reported below all come from one sample, sequenced in a study of blood T cell repertoires in COVID-19. Only in-frame clones appear in the TCRdb table, and some are missing; sequencing was by immunoSEQ multiplex PCR. The table has fewer than 110,000 clones, 85% to 90% seen once. Sequenced input: peripheral blood. Receptors were obtained from a human donor in a cohort sampled during active COVID-19.

The chain links TRBV12-3 or TRBV12-4 to TRBJ1-2; possibly TRBD1 for D (6 bases). V was cut by 8 bases and J by 2 bases, with 12 bases left in between. This CDR3 region has 13 residues. The CDR3 sequence: CASGVGQNYGYTF. In DNA form, the CDR3 reads TGTGCCAGCGGGGTGGGACAAAACTATGGCTACACCTTC.

V and J are TRBV9 and TRBJ1-3, with D perhaps matching TRBD1 (6 bases). This CDR3 spans 15 amino acids. CDR1 and CDR2 from the germline V gene are SGDLS and YYNGEE. The germline V and J ends were trimmed by 3 bases and 4 bases, with 14 bases remaining between them. This CDR3 is CASSGSGTSGNTIYF. The CDR3 nucleotides are TGTGCCAGCAGCGGGTCCGGGACATCCGGAAACACCATATATTTT. Supplemented by reference TRBV9 and TRBJ1-3, the full variable domain reads DSGVTQTPKHLITATGQRVTLRCSPRSGDLSVYWYQQSLDQGLQFLIQYYNGEERAKGNILERFSAQQFPDLHSELNLSSLELGDSALYFCASSGSGTSGNTIYFGEGSWLTVV.

This chain uses TRBV28 with TRBJ2-1, with 13 nucleotides matching TRBD2. The CDR3 covers 17 residues. The J segment lost 7 bases and the V segment lost 5 bases, leaving 11 bases of the junction unmatched. Germline V CDR1 and CDR2: MDHEN, SYDVKM. This chain's CDR3 is CASSLWARTSGGNEQFF. The CDR3 bases are TGTGCCAGCAGTCTTTGGGCCCGGACTAGCGGGGGAAATGAGCAGTTCTTC.

The CDR3 spells CASSIAPSGRDTEAFF. The DNA of the CDR3 is TGTGCCAGTAGTATCGCCCCGTCAGGGAGGGACACTGAAGCTTTCTTT. The chain combines TRBV19 with TRBJ1-1, with a tentative D call TRBD1 (5 bases). The V end lost 3 bases, the J end lost 3 bases, and 17 bases lay between the germline ends. Germline V CDR1 and CDR2: LNHDA, SQIVND (reference sequence). This CDR3 comprises 16 residues.

This clone appeared once. The chain has TRBV5-1 and TRBJ2-7; D possibly corresponds to TRBD2 (5 bases). CDR1 and CDR2 from the germline V gene are SGHRS and YFSETQ. The CDR3 runs 14 residues. V dropped 0 bases and J dropped 5 bases, with 12 bases sitting between them. Here the CDR3 DNA reads TGCGCCAGCAGCTTGGCGGGGTGGGTGGACGAGCAGTACTTC. It specifies CASSLAGWVDEQYF.

This chain uses TRBV7-9 with TRBJ1-1; D perhaps matches TRBD1 (5 bases). Germline-derived CDR1 and CDR2 are SEHNR and FQNEAQ (reference sequence). With 2 bases removed from V and 4 bases from J, the gap between germline ends came to 11 bases. The CDR3 has 14 amino acids. CDR3 residues: CASSLYRSSTEAFF. DNA for the CDR3: TGTGCCAGCAGCTTATACAGGTCTTCCACTGAAGCTTTCTTT. Combining the CDR3 with reference TRBV7-9 and TRBJ1-1 gives the whole variable domain DTGVSQNPRHKITKRGQNVTFRCDPISEHNRLYWYRQTLGQGPEFLTYFQNEAQLEKSRLLSDRFSAERPKGSFSTLEIQRTEQGDSAMYLCASSLYRSSTEAFFGQGTRLTVV.

Concerning this clone: Within the sample, other DNA sequences also encode this same CDR3. This chain uses TRBV7-2 with TRBJ2-7; maybe TRBD2 (6 bases). Trimming took off 1 base at V and 4 bases at J, with 11 bases between the two ends. Germline values: CDR1 SGHTA, CDR2 FQGNSA. This CDR3 has 14 amino acids. CDR3 coding DNA: TGTGCCAGCAGCTTAGGTCGGGGAGGATACGAGCAGTACTTC. This codes for CASSLGRGGYEQYF.

This clone occurred a few times. This chain joins TRBV25-1 and TRBJ1-4; a weak D match, TRBD1 (5 bases). The CDR3 covers 16 residues. V was clipped by 4 bases and J by 3 bases, with 15 bases between them. Looked up from germline, CDR1 is MGHDK and CDR2 is SYGVNS. The CDR3 DNA reads as TGTGCCAGCAGTGGAGACGCAGGGAGGGCTAATGAAAAACTGTTTTTT. Its translation is CASSGDAGRANEKLFF.

The gene calls are TRBV5-1 and TRBJ2-7; 9 bases fit TRBD1. The V gene end was trimmed by 2 bases and the J gene end by 6 bases; junction bases not matched to a gene: 6. The CDR3 spans 14 residues. In germline, CDR1 is SGHRS, CDR2 YFSETQ. CDR3 protein: CASSFPGQGIEQYF. CDR3 DNA: TGCGCCAGCAGCTTCCCGGGACAGGGAATCGAGCAGTACTTC.

The rearrangement uses TRBV18 and TRBJ2-2; TRBD2 might be the D (6 bases). CDR1 is KGHSH and CDR2 is LQKENI in the germline V gene. The V and J ends lost 0 bases and 1 base respectively, with 12 bases between them. CDR3 length: 17 residues. CDR3 loop: CASSPPEAGRNTGELFF. The CDR3 DNA sequence: TGTGCCAGCTCACCACCGGAGGCGGGAAGGAACACCGGGGAGCTGTTTTTT.

The V call is TRBV19, the J call TRBJ2-4, with 9 nucleotides matching TRBD1. The germline V gene has CDR1 LNHDA and CDR2 SQIVND (reference sequence). The length of the CDR3 is 14 residues. V lost 7 bases, J lost 6 bases, and 7 bases stayed unmatched. DNA of the CDR3: TGTGCCAGTACCGCACAGGGGGCACCAAACATTCAGTACTTC. Translating gives CASTAQGAPNIQYF.

The chain joins TRBV28 to TRBJ2-5; 12 positions match TRBD1. There are 18 residues in the CDR3. V trimming: 5 bases; J trimming: 5 bases; junction bases outside the gene matches: 15. The V gene's germline CDR1 is MDHEN and CDR2 SYDVKM. The CDR3 DNA follows: TGTGCCAGCAGTCTTACTTCCCCGGGACAGGGGGCTATGGAGACCCAGTACTTC. It encodes CASSLTSPGQGAMETQYF.

V and J are TRBV5-4 and TRBJ1-5; D unclear. Germline assignment: CDR1 SGHNT and CDR2 YYREEE (reference sequence). CDR3 length: 13 residues. Trimming cost V 0 bases and J 6 bases, with 7 bases left between them. The CDR3 DNA sequence: TGTGCCAGCAGCTTGGCGGGTGGTCAGCCCCAGCATTTT. As protein: CASSLAGGQPQHF.

The chain couples TRBV9 to TRBJ2-7; TRBD2 matches at 10 bases. The CDR3 contains 14 residues. J lost 6 bases, V lost 0 bases, and 3 bases had no gene match. Germline-derived CDR1 and CDR2 are SGDLS and YYNGEE. CDR3 DNA: TGTGCCAGCAGCGTAGACCTAGCGGGAGTCGAGCAGTACTTC. This translates into CASSVDLAGVEQYF.

This clone was seen once. DNA of the CDR3: TGTGCCAGCAGTGAATGGAGGGGGACAGGGCGGTATAGCAATCAGCCCCAGCATTTT. It yields the protein CASSEWRGTGRYSNQPQHF. V is TRBV6-1 and J is TRBJ1-5; 9 nucleotides match TRBD1. The V and J ends lost 2 bases and 0 bases, in that order; junction bases with no gene match: 11. The germline V gene has CDR1 MNHNS and CDR2 SASEGT. The CDR3 has 19 amino acids.

The rearrangement links TRBV7-3 to TRBJ2-5; D gene unclear. V was clipped by 2 bases and J by 2 bases, with 9 bases between them. CDR1 and CDR2 (germline): SGHTA, FQGTGA. This CDR3 has 14 amino acids. The CDR3 spells CASSLVHSQETQYF. The CDR3 DNA follows: TGTGCCAGCAGCTTAGTCCATTCACAAGAGACCCAGTACTTC.

Worth noting for this clone: Additional DNA sequences in this sample encode the identical CDR3. The gene calls are TRBV5-1 and TRBJ1-1; 7 bases fit TRBD1. Germline V gene sequence: CDR1 SGHRS, CDR2 YFSETQ. The trim removed 4 bases at V and 4 bases at J, leaving 7 bases unmatched. The CDR3 is 14 residues long. CDR3 DNA sequence: TGCGCCAGCAGCCTTACACAGGGGAGCACTGAAGCTTTCTTT. It encodes CASSLTQGSTEAFF. Variable domain in full (rest from reference TRBV5-1 and TRBJ1-1): KAGVTQTPRYLIKTRGQQVTLSCSPISGHRSVSWYQQTPGQGLQFLFEYFSETQRNKGNFPGRFSGRQFSNSRSEMNVSTLELGDSALYLCASSLTQGSTEAFFGQGTRLTVV.

Concerning this clone itself: One end of the junction fails to match germline, which may point to a read error. For the CDR3, the DNA is TGTGCCAGCGGAGCGATAGCCACAAACATTCAGTACTTC. Encoded protein: CASGAIATNIQYF. This chain connects TRBV28 to TRBJ2-4; no definite D call. The CDR3 loop spans 13 amino acids. Germline loops: CDR1 MDHEN, CDR2 SYDVKM.

The chain employs TRBV5-1 and TRBJ2-5; 8 bases are a match to TRBD1. The CDR3 covers 19 residues. Germline lookup yields CDR1 SGHRS and CDR2 YFSETQ. V was clipped by 2 bases and J by 0 bases; unmatched bases: 15. CDR3 in DNA: TGCGCCAGCAGCTTCCCATCGGACAGGGCCAGCTTATACCAAGAGACCCAGTACTTC. Its protein is CASSFPSDRASLYQETQYF.

V and J are TRBV3-1 (or the pseudogene TRBV3-2) and TRBJ2-1, with a weak D call TRBD2 (5 bases). Trimming left V 1 base short and J 2 bases short, with 9 bases between. CDR1 LGHDT and CDR2 YNNKEL come from the germline V gene (reference sequence). The CDR3 has 15 amino acids. The CDR3 protein is CASSQGRNTYNEQFF. CDR3 nucleotides: TGTGCCAGCAGCCAAGGGAGGAACACCTACAATGAGCAGTTCTTC.